The source of this T cell receptor (beta chain) is a study of cytomegalovirus exposure and HLA in healthy donors. The PCR ran on 60 Vbeta and 13 Jbeta primers. The assay was immunoSEQ multiplex PCR, and TCRdb's table has in-frame clones only and misses some. The sample lists 150,000 or so clones; approximately 74% were seen once. CDR3 length: 15 amino acids. V lost 0 bases, J lost 7 bases, and 15 bases lay in between. Germline CDR1 and CDR2: MNHEY and SMNVEV (reference sequence). The table lists this clone with a few counts. This clonotype originated in a male donor in good health and CMV-seronegative. Sequencing input: PBMCs. V is TRBV27 and J is TRBJ1-1; tentative D call: TRBD1 (5 bases). CDR3 loop: CASSLSAGVGGEAFF. CDR3 sequence (DNA): TGTGCCAGCAGTTTATCGGCGGGGGTAGGAGGTGAAGCTTTCTTT.